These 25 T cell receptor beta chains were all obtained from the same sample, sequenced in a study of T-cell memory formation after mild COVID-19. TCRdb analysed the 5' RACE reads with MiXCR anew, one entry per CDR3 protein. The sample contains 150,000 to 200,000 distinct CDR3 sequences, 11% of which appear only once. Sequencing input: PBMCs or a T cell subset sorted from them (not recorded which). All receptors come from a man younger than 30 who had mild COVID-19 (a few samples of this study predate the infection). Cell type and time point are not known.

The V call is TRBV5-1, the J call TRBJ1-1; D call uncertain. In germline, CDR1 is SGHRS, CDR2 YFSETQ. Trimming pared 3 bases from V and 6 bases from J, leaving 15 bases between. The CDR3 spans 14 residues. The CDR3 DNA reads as TGCGCCAGCAGCTCAGACGACGGGAGTTCTGAAGCTTTCTTT. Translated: CASSSDDGSSEAFF.

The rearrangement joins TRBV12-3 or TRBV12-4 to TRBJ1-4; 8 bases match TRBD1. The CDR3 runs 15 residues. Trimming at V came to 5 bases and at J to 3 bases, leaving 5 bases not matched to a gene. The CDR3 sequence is CASSGQGAANEKLFF. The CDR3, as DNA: TGTGCCAGCAGTGGTCAGGGGGCGGCTAATGAAAAACTGTTTTTT.

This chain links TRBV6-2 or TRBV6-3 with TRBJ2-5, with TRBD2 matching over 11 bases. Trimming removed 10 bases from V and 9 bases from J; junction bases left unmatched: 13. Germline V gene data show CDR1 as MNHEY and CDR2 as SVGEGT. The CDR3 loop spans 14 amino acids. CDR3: CATELAGVNGAQYF. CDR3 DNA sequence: TGTGCCACGGAACTAGCGGGGGTGAACGGGGCCCAGTACTTC.

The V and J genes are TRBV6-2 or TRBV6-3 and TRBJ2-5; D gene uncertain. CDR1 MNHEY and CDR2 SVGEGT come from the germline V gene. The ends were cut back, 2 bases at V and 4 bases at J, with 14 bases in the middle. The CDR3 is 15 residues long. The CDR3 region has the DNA TGTGCCAGCAGTTACCGTCCAGGAGTTGTAGAGACCCAGTACTTC. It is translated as CASSYRPGVVETQYF.

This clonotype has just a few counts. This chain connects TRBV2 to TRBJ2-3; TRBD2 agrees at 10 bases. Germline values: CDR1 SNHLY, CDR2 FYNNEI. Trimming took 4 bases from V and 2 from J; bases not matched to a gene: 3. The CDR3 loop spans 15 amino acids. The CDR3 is CASSGTSGTTDTQYF. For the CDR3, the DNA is TGTGCCAGCAGTGGGACTAGCGGTACCACAGATACGCAGTATTTT.

The CDR3 spells CASSLGGGVGDTQYF. The CDR3 nucleotides are TGTGCCAGCAGCTTAGGCGGGGGGGTAGGAGATACGCAGTATTTT. The chain combines TRBV7-2 with TRBJ2-3, with 9 nucleotides matching TRBD2. V lost 1 base, J lost 5 bases, and 4 bases stayed unmatched. This CDR3 region has 15 residues. The V gene's germline CDR1 is SGHTA and CDR2 FQGNSA.

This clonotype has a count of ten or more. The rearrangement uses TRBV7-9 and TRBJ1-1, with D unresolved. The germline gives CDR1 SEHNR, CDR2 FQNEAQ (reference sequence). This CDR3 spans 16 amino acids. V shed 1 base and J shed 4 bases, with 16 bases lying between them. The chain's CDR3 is CASSLEGWYGGTEAFF. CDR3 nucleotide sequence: TGTGCCAGCAGCTTAGAAGGGTGGTACGGCGGCACTGAAGCTTTCTTT. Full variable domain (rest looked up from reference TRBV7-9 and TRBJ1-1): DTGVSQNPRHKITKRGQNVTFRCDPISEHNRLYWYRQTLGQGPEFLTYFQNEAQLEKSRLLSDRFSAERPKGSFSTLEIQRTEQGDSAMYLCASSLEGWYGGTEAFFGQGTRLTVV.

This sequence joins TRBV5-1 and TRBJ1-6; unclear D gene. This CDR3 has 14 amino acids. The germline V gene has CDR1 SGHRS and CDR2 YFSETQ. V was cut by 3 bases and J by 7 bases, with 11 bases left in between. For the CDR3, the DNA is TGCGCCAGCAGCTCGGAGGGTGGCAATTCACCCCTCCACTTT. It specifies CASSSEGGNSPLHF. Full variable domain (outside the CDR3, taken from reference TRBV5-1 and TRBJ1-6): KAGVTQTPRYLIKTRGQQVTLSCSPISGHRSVSWYQQTPGQGLQFLFEYFSETQRNKGNFPGRFSGRQFSNSRSEMNVSTLELGDSALYLCASSSEGGNSPLHFGNGTRLTVT.

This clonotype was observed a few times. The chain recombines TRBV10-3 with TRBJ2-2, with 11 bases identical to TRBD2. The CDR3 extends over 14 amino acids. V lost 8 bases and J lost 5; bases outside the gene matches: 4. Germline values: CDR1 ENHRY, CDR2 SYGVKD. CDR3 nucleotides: TGTGCCATCCGACTAGCGGGGTCAACCGGGGAGCTGTTTTTT. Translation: CAIRLAGSTGELFF.

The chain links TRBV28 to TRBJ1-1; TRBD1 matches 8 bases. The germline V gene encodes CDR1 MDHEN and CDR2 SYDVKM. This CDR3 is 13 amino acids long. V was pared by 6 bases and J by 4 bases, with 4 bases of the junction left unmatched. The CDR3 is CASRAGGRTEAFF. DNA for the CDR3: TGTGCCAGCAGAGCAGGGGGCCGCACTGAAGCTTTCTTT.

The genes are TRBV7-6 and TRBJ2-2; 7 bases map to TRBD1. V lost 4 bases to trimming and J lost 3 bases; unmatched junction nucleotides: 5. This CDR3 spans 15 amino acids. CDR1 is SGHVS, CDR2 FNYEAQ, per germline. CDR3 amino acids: CASSSRTGYTGELFF. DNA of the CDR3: TGTGCCAGCAGCTCGCGGACAGGCTACACCGGGGAGCTGTTTTTT.

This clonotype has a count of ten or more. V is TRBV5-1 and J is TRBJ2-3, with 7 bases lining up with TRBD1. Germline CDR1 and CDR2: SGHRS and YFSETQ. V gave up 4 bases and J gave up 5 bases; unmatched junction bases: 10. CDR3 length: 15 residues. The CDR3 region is CASSELQGTIDTQYF. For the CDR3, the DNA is TGCGCCAGCAGCGAGCTACAGGGGACGATAGATACGCAGTATTTT.

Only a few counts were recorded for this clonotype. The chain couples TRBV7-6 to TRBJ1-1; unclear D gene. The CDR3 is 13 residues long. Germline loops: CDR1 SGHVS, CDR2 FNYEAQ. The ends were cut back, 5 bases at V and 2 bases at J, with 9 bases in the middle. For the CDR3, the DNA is TGTGCCAGCAGCCTCCAAGATAACACTGAAGCTTTCTTT. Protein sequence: CASSLQDNTEAFF.

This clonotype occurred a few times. CDR3 sequence: CAISRTGGVETQYF. The DNA for the CDR3 is TGTGCCATCAGCCGGACAGGGGGCGTAGAGACCCAGTACTTC. The chain is built from TRBV10-3 and TRBJ2-5; 11 bases are a match to TRBD1. Germline-derived CDR1 and CDR2 are ENHRY and SYGVKD. The CDR3 covers 14 residues. Trimming took 6 bases from V and 4 from J; bases not matched to a gene: 4.

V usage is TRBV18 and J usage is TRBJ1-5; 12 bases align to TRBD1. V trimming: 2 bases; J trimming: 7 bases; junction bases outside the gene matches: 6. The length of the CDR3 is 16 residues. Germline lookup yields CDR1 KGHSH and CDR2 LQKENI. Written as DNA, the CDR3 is TGTGCCAGCTCACCAGGGACAGGGGGCTTCGGACAGCCCCAGCATTTT. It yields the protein CASSPGTGGFGQPQHF.

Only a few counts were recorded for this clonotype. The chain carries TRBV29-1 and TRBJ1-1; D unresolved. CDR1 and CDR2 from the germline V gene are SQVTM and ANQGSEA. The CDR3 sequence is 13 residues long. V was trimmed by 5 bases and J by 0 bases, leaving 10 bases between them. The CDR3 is CSVLRLMNTEAFF. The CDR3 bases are TGCAGCGTTCTGAGGTTGATGAACACTGAAGCTTTCTTT.

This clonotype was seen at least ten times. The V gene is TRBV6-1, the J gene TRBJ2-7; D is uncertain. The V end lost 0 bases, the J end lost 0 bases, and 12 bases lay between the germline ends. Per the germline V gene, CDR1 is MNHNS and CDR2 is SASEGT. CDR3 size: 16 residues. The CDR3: CASSEALPESSYEQYV. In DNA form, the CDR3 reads TGTGCCAGCAGTGAAGCGCTTCCCGAGAGCTCCTACGAGCAGTACGTC.

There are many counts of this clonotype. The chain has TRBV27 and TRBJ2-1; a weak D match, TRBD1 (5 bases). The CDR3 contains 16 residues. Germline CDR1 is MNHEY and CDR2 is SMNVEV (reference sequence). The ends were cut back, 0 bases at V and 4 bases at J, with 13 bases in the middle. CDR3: CASSLSPGQGYNEQFF. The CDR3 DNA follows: TGTGCCAGCAGTTTATCGCCCGGACAAGGATACAATGAGCAGTTCTTC.

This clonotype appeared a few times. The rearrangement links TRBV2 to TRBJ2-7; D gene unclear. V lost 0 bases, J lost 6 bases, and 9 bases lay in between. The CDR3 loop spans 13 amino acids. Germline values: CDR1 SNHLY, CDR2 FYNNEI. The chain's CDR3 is CASSEAKGAEQYV. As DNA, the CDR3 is TGTGCCAGCAGTGAAGCAAAGGGTGCCGAGCAGTACGTC.

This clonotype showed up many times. CDR3 DNA: TGTGCCCTCCCCCCAGGGACAGGGGGCATGGAAGAGACCCAGTACTTC. This gives the protein CALPPGTGGMEETQYF. The J gene is TRBJ2-5, the V gene TRBV6-5; 12 bases line up with TRBD1. Trimming removed 11 bases from V and 3 bases from J; junction bases left unmatched: 13. CDR3 length: 16 residues. From germline, CDR1 is MNHEY and CDR2 SVGAGI.

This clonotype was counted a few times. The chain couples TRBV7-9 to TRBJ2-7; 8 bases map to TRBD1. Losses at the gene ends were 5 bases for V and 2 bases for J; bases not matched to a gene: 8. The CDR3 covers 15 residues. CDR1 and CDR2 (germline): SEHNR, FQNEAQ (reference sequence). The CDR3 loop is CASSGGEDRAYEQYF. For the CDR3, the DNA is TGTGCCAGCAGCGGCGGAGAGGACAGGGCCTACGAGCAGTACTTC.

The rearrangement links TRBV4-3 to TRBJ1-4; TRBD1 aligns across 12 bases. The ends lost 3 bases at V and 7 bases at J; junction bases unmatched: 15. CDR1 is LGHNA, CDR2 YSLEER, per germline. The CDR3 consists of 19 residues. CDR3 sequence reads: CASSQGTGGADPMGEKLFF. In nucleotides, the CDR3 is TGCGCCAGCAGCCAGGGGACAGGGGGCGCGGACCCGATGGGTGAAAAACTGTTTTTT.

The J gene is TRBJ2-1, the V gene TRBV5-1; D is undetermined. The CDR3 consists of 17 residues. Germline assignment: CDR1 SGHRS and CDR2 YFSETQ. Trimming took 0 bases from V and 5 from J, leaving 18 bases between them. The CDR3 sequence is CASSLVILLGSHNEQFF. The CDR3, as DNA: TGCGCCAGCAGCTTGGTGATCTTATTGGGCAGCCACAATGAGCAGTTCTTC.

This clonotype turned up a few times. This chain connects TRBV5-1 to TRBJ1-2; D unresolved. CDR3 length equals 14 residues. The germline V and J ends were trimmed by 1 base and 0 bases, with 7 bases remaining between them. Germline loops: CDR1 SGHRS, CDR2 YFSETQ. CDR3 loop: CASSLSSSNYGYTF. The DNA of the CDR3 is TGCGCCAGCAGCTTGTCCTCATCTAACTATGGCTACACCTTC.

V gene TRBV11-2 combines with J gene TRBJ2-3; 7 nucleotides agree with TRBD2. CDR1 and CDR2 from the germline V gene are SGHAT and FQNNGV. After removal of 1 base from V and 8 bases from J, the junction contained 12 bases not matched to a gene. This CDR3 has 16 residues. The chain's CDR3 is CASSLAIGGSVVTQYF. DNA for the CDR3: TGTGCCAGCAGCTTAGCGATCGGGGGGAGTGTAGTTACGCAGTATTTT.